The 9 T cell receptor beta chains below come from one sample, sequenced in a study of blood T cell repertoires in COVID-19. TCRdb's table, derived via immunoSEQ multiplex PCR, lists solely in-frame clones and lacks some. The repertoire holds about 130,000 clones, around four fifths seen once, with more than 9.5% in the top ten. Sequenced sample: peripheral blood. These receptors all come from a man aged 35 to 55 with active or convalescent COVID-19.

V and J are TRBV20-1 and TRBJ1-2, with TRBD1 as a possible D gene (5 bases). CDR1 is DFQATT, CDR2 SNEGSKA, per germline (reference sequence). The V end was cut by 5 bases, the J end by 8 bases, with 18 bases between. This CDR3 spans 13 amino acids. CDR3 in amino acids: CSAGDPPGRGYTF. DNA for the CDR3: TGCAGTGCTGGTGACCCCCCAGGGCGAGGCTACACCTTC.

The chain uses TRBV5-4 and TRBJ2-5; 11 bases are a match to TRBD2. The CDR3 runs to 16 residues. V was pared by 0 bases and J by 3 bases, with 4 bases of the junction left unmatched. Looked up from germline, CDR1 is SGHNT and CDR2 is YYREEE (reference sequence). This chain's CDR3 is CASSLGLAGGEETQYF. The CDR3 DNA sequence: TGTGCCAGCAGCTTGGGGCTAGCGGGGGGCGAAGAGACCCAGTACTTC.

The rearrangement uses TRBV6-5 and TRBJ1-2; D is unclear. This CDR3 contains 14 residues. Germline CDR1 MNHEY, CDR2 SVGAGI. The V end was cut by 3 bases, the J end by 7 bases, with 15 bases between. This CDR3 reads CASSYGTVPRGYTF. CDR3 DNA sequence: TGTGCCAGCAGTTATGGAACAGTACCTCGTGGCTACACCTTC.

This clone was counted at least ten times. V is TRBV9 and J is TRBJ2-3; D possibly corresponds to TRBD2 (6 bases). V shed 0 bases and J shed 0 bases, with 11 bases lying between them. The CDR3 length is 16 residues. Germline assignment: CDR1 SGDLS and CDR2 YYNGEE. Written as DNA, the CDR3 is TGTGCCAGCAGCGTAGCCGGGCTAGCGAGCACAGATACGCAGTATTTT. As protein: CASSVAGLASTDTQYF.

This clone was recorded only once. The DNA for the CDR3 is TGCAGCGCCGTACGGACAGGGGCCGGGGAGCTGTTTTTT. Protein: CSAVRTGAGELFF. The chain employs TRBV29-1 and TRBJ2-2, with 9 bases lining up with TRBD1. This CDR3 has 13 amino acids. Per the germline V gene, CDR1 is SQVTM and CDR2 is ANQGSEA. V lost 7 bases, J lost 6 bases, and 6 bases stayed unmatched.

The chain links TRBV4-3 to TRBJ1-2; a weak D match, TRBD1 (5 bases). The CDR3 contains 16 residues. The germline CDR1 and CDR2 sequences are LGHNA and YSLEER. The germline V and J ends were trimmed by 0 bases and 5 bases, with 16 bases remaining between them. CDR3 sequence (DNA): TGCGCCAGCAGCCAAGATCTACGTGGGGGGTTTTATGGCTACACCTTC. Protein: CASSQDLRGGFYGYTF.

The chain recombines TRBV7-3 with TRBJ1-6, with 7 bases aligning to TRBD1. CDR1 is SGHTA, CDR2 FQGTGA, per germline. There are 18 residues in the CDR3. V was pared by 5 bases and J by 0 bases, with 10 bases of the junction left unmatched. CDR3: CASSRTGQGSSYNSPLHF. The CDR3 DNA follows: TGTGCCAGCAGCAGGACAGGTCAGGGAAGCTCCTATAATTCACCCCTCCACTTT.

In this sample, this clone turned up a few times. V is TRBV9 and J is TRBJ1-6, with D tentatively TRBD1 (6 bases). CDR1 and CDR2 from the germline V gene are SGDLS and YYNGEE. V lost 0 bases to trimming and J lost 5 bases, with 6 bases between them. This CDR3 is built from 14 residues. This chain's CDR3 is CASSVAGDNSPLHF. The CDR3 DNA follows: TGTGCCAGCAGCGTAGCAGGGGATAATTCACCCCTCCACTTT.

The chain uses TRBV21-1 and TRBJ1-4. TRBV21-1 is an annotated pseudogene. The CDR3 contains 13 residues. The CDR3 loop is CASSLGVREKLFF. Written as DNA, the CDR3 is TGTGCCAGCAGTCTCGGGGTTCGGGAAAAACTGTTTTTT.